The 24 T cell receptor beta chains reported below all come from one sample, sequenced in a study of response to subunit inactivated influenza vaccine. TCRdb reprocessed the RT-PCR reads with MiXCR, giving one entry per CDR3 protein. This sample has a few hundred thousand distinct CDR3 sequences, with roughly 10% found just once. The sample was also reused in another study, on T cells expressing NK-cell markers. That work contributes: The cDNA for TCR beta came from 5'RACE template switching with UMIs.

The sequencing here drew on PBMCs from blood, taken on the day of vaccination. These receptors all stem from a middle-aged man who received an inactivated influenza vaccine.

The CDR3 nucleotides are TGTGCCAGCAGCAATTCCCAGGAACGAGGTGAAGCTTTCTTT. Protein sequence: CASSNSQERGEAFF. V gene TRBV21-1 combines with J gene TRBJ1-1; TRBD1 was called by the table and not checked on the DNA. TRBV21-1 is deemed a pseudogene. The CDR3 contains 14 residues.

The rearrangement uses TRBV7-2 and TRBJ2-1, with TRBD2 identical over 8 bases. V shed 6 bases and J 4 bases; nucleotides not matched to a gene: 8. CDR1 is SGHTA, CDR2 FQGNSA, per germline. The CDR3 runs to 15 residues. The CDR3 nucleotides read TGTGCCAGCAGGGCAGGGACTAGTTTTTACAATGAGCAGTTCTTC. Encoded protein: CASRAGTSFYNEQFF.

This clonotype appeared many times. The chain recombines TRBV15 with TRBJ2-1, with D perhaps matching TRBD1 (5 bases). The CDR3 length is 17 residues. V was shortened by 0 bases and J by 0 bases, with 12 bases between the two germline ends. The V gene's germline CDR1 is LNHNV and CDR2 YYDKDF (reference sequence). CDR3 sequence reads: CATSRDKTVSSYNEQFF. DNA of the CDR3: TGTGCCACCAGCAGAGATAAGACAGTATCCTCCTACAATGAGCAGTTCTTC.

The chain couples TRBV24-1 to TRBJ2-1; tentatively, D is TRBD2 (6 bases). The germline V and J ends were trimmed by 0 bases and 4 bases, with 12 bases remaining between them. The CDR3 loop spans 16 amino acids. The germline V gene encodes CDR1 KGHDR and CDR2 SFDVKD. The CDR3 coding sequence is TGTGCCACCAGTGATTTGCGGCTAGCGAGGTACAATGAGCAGTTCTTC. As protein: CATSDLRLARYNEQFF.

This clonotype was counted many times. This chain links TRBV20-1 with TRBJ1-1, with D maybe TRBD1 (5 bases). Germline V lookup: CDR1 DFQATT, CDR2 SNEGSKA (reference sequence). Trimming removed 4 bases at V and 1 base at J, with 10 bases between. There are 13 residues in the CDR3. The CDR3 coding sequence is TGCAGTGCTAAAGGGACGGAGAACACTGAAGCTTTCTTT. It codes for CSAKGTENTEAFF.

This clonotype was detected a few times. CDR3 loop: CASSLAMVPSNSYNEQFF. CDR3 nucleotide sequence: TGTGCCAGCAGCTTAGCAATGGTTCCAAGTAACTCCTACAATGAGCAGTTCTTC. The chain couples TRBV7-2 to TRBJ2-1; D gene uncertain. CDR1 is SGHTA and CDR2 is FQGNSA in the germline V gene. The V end was cut by 0 bases, the J end by 0 bases, with 15 bases between. The CDR3 extends over 18 amino acids.

The rearrangement uses TRBV12-3 or TRBV12-4 and TRBJ2-1; 8 bases agree with TRBD1. V was clipped by 5 bases and J by 2 bases; unmatched bases: 5. CDR3 size: 15 residues. CDR3 sequence reads: CASSRWTGPYNEQFF. In nucleotides, the CDR3 is TGTGCCAGCAGTAGATGGACAGGGCCCTACAATGAGCAGTTCTTC.

This sequence joins TRBV5-6 and TRBJ2-7, with unresolved D. Trimming removed 2 bases at V and 0 bases at J, with 9 bases between. The CDR3 extends over 14 amino acids. Germline loops: CDR1 SGHDT, CDR2 YYEEEE. CDR3 nucleotides: TGTGCCAGCAGCTTAGGTACTCACTCCTACGAGCAGTACTTC. It yields the protein CASSLGTHSYEQYF. The whole variable domain, filled in from reference TRBV5-6 and TRBJ2-7, reads DAGVTQSPTHLIKTRGQQVTLRCSPKSGHDTVSWYQQALGQGPQFIFQYYEEEERQRGNFPDRFSGHQFPNYSSELNVNALLLGDSALYLCASSLGTHSYEQYFGPGTRLTVT.

There are a few counts of this clonotype. The chain links TRBV29-1 to TRBJ2-1, with TRBD2 matching over 9 bases. Germline values: CDR1 SQVTM, CDR2 ANQGSEA. Unmatched junction bases numbered 12, after V lost 5 bases and J lost 10 bases. This CDR3 is 14 amino acids long. CDR3 DNA: TGCAGCGTTCAGGGACTAGCCCCTGGAGCGGAGCAGTTCTTC. Its protein product is CSVQGLAPGAEQFF.

CDR3 coding DNA: TGCGCCAGCAGCGGGACAGGGGGGACAGATACGCAGTATTTT. This codes for CASSGTGGTDTQYF. This rearrangement joins TRBV5-1 to TRBJ2-3; the match to TRBD1 covers 11 bases. The CDR3 has 14 amino acids. Germline-derived CDR1 and CDR2 are SGHRS and YFSETQ. The J segment lost 3 bases and the V segment lost 4 bases, leaving 1 base of the junction unmatched.

In this sample, this clonotype turned up a few times. This chain uses TRBV12-3 or TRBV12-4 with TRBJ1-2; D ambiguous. The CDR3 loop spans 15 amino acids. The V and J ends lost 2 bases and 4 bases respectively, with 14 bases between them. The CDR3 DNA sequence: TGTGCCAGCAGTTTATGGGCCAAGGGATTCTATGGCTACACCTTC. Amino acid sequence: CASSLWAKGFYGYTF.

The chain combines TRBV7-8 with TRBJ2-3; TRBD2 aligns across 7 bases. The CDR3 runs to 15 residues. With 5 bases clipped from V and 2 bases from J, the junction kept 7 bases outside the gene matches. Germline CDR1 and CDR2: SGHVS and FQNEAQ. The CDR3 loop is CASSPTAGYTDTQYF. The CDR3 coding sequence is TGTGCCAGCAGCCCCACAGCGGGATACACAGATACGCAGTATTTT.

This clonotype was counted at least ten times. V gene TRBV5-1 combines with J gene TRBJ1-1; unclear D gene. The CDR3 covers 15 residues. CDR1 is SGHRS and CDR2 is YFSETQ in the germline V gene. Trimming stripped 0 bases from V and 3 bases from J, with 12 bases between. In nucleotides, the CDR3 is TGCGCCAGCAGCTTGGAGGGCAGAGTCTACACTGAAGCTTTCTTT. Translating gives CASSLEGRVYTEAFF.

This clonotype turned up a few times. The chain couples TRBV5-6 to TRBJ2-7; 8 bases fit TRBD1. V gave up 4 bases and J gave up 3 bases; unmatched junction bases: 9. Germline V gene sequence: CDR1 SGHDT, CDR2 YYEEEE. The CDR3 is 15 residues long. The DNA of the CDR3 is TGTGCCAGCAGCGCAGCCGGGACAGGTAACTACGAGCAGTACTTC. This sequence encodes CASSAAGTGNYEQYF.

This clonotype has ten or more counts. The chain carries TRBV12-3 or TRBV12-4 and TRBJ2-7, with TRBD1 matching over 10 bases. J gave up 7 bases and V 5 bases, and 5 bases lay outside the gene matches. This CDR3 has 13 amino acids. CDR3 sequence: CASSQTGGGEQYF. The CDR3 region has the DNA TGTGCCAGCAGTCAGACAGGGGGCGGGGAGCAGTACTTC.

V usage is TRBV10-3 and J usage is TRBJ2-3, with D perhaps matching TRBD1 (6 bases). This CDR3 contains 14 residues. The V and J ends lost 6 bases and 0 bases respectively, with 10 bases between them. The germline V gene encodes CDR1 ENHRY and CDR2 SYGVKD. The DNA for the CDR3 is TGTGCCATCAGCCGGGACATTAGCACAGATACGCAGTATTTT. Translating gives CAISRDISTDTQYF.

This sequence joins TRBV5-1 and TRBJ1-2, with TRBD1 as a possible D gene (5 bases). This CDR3 comprises 14 residues. The V gene's germline CDR1 is SGHRS and CDR2 YFSETQ. Trimming pared 3 bases from V and 6 bases from J, leaving 15 bases between. The CDR3, as DNA: TGCGCCAGCAGCTCCCGCGGGAGGGGAGATGGCTACACCTTC. It encodes CASSSRGRGDGYTF. The full variable domain, with the rest looked up from reference TRBV5-1 and TRBJ1-2, is KAGVTQTPRYLIKTRGQQVTLSCSPISGHRSVSWYQQTPGQGLQFLFEYFSETQRNKGNFPGRFSGRQFSNSRSEMNVSTLELGDSALYLCASSSRGRGDGYTFGSGTRLTVV.

This clonotype was counted only a few times. The gene calls are TRBV9 and TRBJ2-7; D unclear. V was clipped by 2 bases and J by 0 bases, with 6 bases between them. Germline lookup yields CDR1 SGDLS and CDR2 YYNGEE. The CDR3 runs 13 residues. The CDR3 sequence: CASSVDISYEQYF. The DNA for the CDR3 is TGTGCCAGCAGCGTCGATATCTCCTACGAGCAGTACTTC.

This clonotype was detected a few times. This rearrangement joins TRBV14 to TRBJ1-1; the match to TRBD1 covers 7 bases. The CDR3 is made up of 14 amino acids. After removal of 5 bases from V and 3 bases from J, the junction contained 6 bases not matched to a gene. Germline V lookup: CDR1 SGHDN, CDR2 FVKESK. The CDR3 sequence: CASSTGDGYTEAFF. CDR3 coding DNA: TGTGCCAGCAGCACAGGGGACGGGTACACTGAAGCTTTCTTT.

A few counts support this clonotype. The genes are TRBV30 and TRBJ2-5; 7 bases fit TRBD1. V lost 3 bases and J lost 0; bases outside the gene matches: 7. The CDR3 totals 15 residues. Germline V lookup: CDR1 GTSNPN, CDR2 SVGIG (reference sequence). CDR3 nucleotides: TGTGCCTGGAGCCGGGGACAGTTTGACCAAGAGACCCAGTACTTC. It is translated as CAWSRGQFDQETQYF.

In this sample, this clonotype turned up a few times. The gene calls are TRBV4-1 and TRBJ2-2; D may be TRBD1 or TRBD2 (5 bases each). Deletions cut 0 bases from V and 6 bases from J, with 11 bases between. Germline V gives CDR1 MGHRA, CDR2 YSYEKL. The CDR3 loop spans 15 amino acids. The CDR3, as DNA: TGCGCCAGCAGCCAAGATGGACTCAGGGCCGGGGAGCTGTTTTTT. This translates into CASSQDGLRAGELFF.

This clonotype was picked up a small number of times. The chain is built from TRBV2 and TRBJ2-3, with 8 bases identical to TRBD1. Germline-derived CDR1 and CDR2 are SNHLY and FYNNEI. Trimming cost V 6 bases and J 2 bases; bases outside gene matches: 7. The length of the CDR3 is 15 residues. CDR3 bases: TGTGCCAGCAGCACACGGACAGGGCCCACAGATACGCAGTATTTT. Encoded protein: CASSTRTGPTDTQYF.

In the case of this clonotype: One end of the junction is discordant with germline, which a read error may explain. The chain has TRBV28 and TRBJ2-1; either TRBD1 or TRBD2 may fit D (6 bases each). Per germline, CDR1 MDHEN and CDR2 SYDVKM. The CDR3 has 13 amino acids. CDR3 coding DNA: TGTGCCAGCAGTTTATTGGGGGGCAATAAGCAGTTCTTC. It encodes CASSLLGGNKQFF.

The chain couples TRBV6-5 to TRBJ2-5; 10 bases are shared with TRBD1. The CDR3 runs to 18 residues. V dropped 2 bases and J dropped 5; count of bases not matched to a gene: 14. Germline lookup yields CDR1 MNHEY and CDR2 SVGAGI. Written as DNA, the CDR3 is TGTGCCAGCAGTTACCGGGACAGGGGTCGCGGGTCTTACGAGACCCAGTACTTC. Its protein is CASSYRDRGRGSYETQYF.